This section outlines one T cell receptor beta chain sequence together with its context. The protocol was immunoSEQ multiplex PCR, while the TCRdb copy is restricted to in-frame clones and leaves out a portion. This table holds 300,000 to 350,000 clones, about nine tenths found once. The data belong to a study of blood T cell repertoires in COVID-19. At the level of the study: Sources were T cells, B-cell-depleted T cells, or PBMCs; the material itself was cDNA or gDNA.

The age range of participants was about 18 to 100 years, with residence in approximately 25 US areas. The CDR3 sequence is 14 residues long. Germline V CDR1 and CDR2: MDHEN, SYDVKM. Trimming removed 3 bases at V and 2 bases at J, with 11 bases between. Source material: PBMCs or T cells enriched from blood (not recorded which). The sequence was obtained from a woman under 30 who had recovered from COVID-19. This rearrangement joins TRBV28 to TRBJ2-7; D call uncertain. The CDR3 protein is CASSLVGGTYEQYF. In nucleotides, the CDR3 is TGTGCCAGCAGTTTGGTTGGCGGAACCTACGAGCAGTACTTC.